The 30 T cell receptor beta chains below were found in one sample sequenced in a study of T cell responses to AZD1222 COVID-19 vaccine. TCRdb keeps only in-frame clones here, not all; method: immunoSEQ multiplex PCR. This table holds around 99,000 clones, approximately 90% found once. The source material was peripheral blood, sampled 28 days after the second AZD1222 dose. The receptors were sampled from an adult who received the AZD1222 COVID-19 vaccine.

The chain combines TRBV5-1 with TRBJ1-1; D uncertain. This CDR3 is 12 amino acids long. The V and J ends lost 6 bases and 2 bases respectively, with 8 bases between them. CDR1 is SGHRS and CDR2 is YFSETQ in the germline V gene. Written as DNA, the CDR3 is TGCGCCAGCAAGTCGGGTAACACTGAAGCTTTCTTT. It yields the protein CASKSGNTEAFF.

CDR3 nucleotide sequence: TGTGCCAGCAGCGGAGGGGACAGGGGACGCGAGCAGTACTTC. Amino acid sequence: CASSGGDRGREQYF. The chain carries TRBV3-1 (or the pseudogene TRBV3-2) and TRBJ2-7; 10 bases match TRBD1. This CDR3 has 14 residues. The germline V gene has CDR1 LGHDT and CDR2 YNNKEL (reference sequence). The trim removed 5 bases at V and 6 bases at J, leaving 7 bases unmatched.

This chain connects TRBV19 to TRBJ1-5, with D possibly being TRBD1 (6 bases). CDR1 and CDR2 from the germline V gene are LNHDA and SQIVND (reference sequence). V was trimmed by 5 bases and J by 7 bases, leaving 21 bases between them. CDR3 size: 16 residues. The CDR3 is CASSARRGGLNQPQHF. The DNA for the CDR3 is TGTGCCAGTAGTGCCCGACGCGGGGGGCTGAACCAGCCCCAGCATTTT.

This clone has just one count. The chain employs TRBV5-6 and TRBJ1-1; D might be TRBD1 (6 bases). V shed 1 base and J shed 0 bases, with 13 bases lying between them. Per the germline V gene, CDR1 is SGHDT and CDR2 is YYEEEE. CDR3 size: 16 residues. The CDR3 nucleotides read TGTGCCAGCAGCTTGAACACAGGGCTAATGAACACTGAAGCTTTCTTT. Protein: CASSLNTGLMNTEAFF.

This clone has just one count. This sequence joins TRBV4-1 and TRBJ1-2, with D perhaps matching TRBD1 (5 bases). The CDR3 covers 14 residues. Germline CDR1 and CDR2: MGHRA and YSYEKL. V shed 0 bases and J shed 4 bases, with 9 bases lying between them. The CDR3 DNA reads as TGCGCCAGCAGCCAAGAAAACAGGATCTATGGCTACACCTTC. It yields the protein CASSQENRIYGYTF.

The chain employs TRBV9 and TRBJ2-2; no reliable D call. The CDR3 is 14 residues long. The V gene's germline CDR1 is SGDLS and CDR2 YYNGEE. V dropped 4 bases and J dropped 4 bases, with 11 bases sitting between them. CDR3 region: CASSPRPSTGELFF. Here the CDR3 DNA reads TGTGCCAGCAGCCCACGGCCGAGCACCGGGGAGCTGTTTTTT.

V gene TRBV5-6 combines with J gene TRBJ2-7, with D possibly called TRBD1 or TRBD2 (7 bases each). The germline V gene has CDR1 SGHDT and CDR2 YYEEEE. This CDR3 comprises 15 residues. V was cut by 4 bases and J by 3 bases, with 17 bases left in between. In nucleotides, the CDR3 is TGTGCCAGCAGCGGGCAGGGGGAGGGGAACTACGAGCAGTACTTC. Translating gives CASSGQGEGNYEQYF.

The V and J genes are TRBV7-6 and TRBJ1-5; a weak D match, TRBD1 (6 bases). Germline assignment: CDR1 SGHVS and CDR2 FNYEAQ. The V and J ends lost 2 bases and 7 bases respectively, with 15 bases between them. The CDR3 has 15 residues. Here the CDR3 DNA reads TGTGCCAGCAGCTTATCCCAGGGGCAGGGGCAGCCCCAGCATTTT. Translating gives CASSLSQGQGQPQHF.

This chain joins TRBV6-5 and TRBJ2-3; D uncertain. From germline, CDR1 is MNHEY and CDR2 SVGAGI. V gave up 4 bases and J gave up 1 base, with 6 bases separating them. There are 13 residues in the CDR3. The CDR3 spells CASSSRGTDTQYF. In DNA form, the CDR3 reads TGTGCCAGCAGTTCCCGGGGCACAGATACGCAGTATTTT.

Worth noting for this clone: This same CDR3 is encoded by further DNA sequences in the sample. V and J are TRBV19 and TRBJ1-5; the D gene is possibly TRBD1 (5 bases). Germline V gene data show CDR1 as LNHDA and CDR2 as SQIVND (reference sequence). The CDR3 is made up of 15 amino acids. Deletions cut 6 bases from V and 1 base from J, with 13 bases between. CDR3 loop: CASSREVLSNQPQHF. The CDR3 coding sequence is TGTGCCAGTAGCAGGGAGGTCTTAAGCAATCAGCCCCAGCATTTT. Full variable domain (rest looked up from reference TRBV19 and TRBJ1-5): DGGITQSPKYLFRKEGQNVTLSCEQNLNHDAMYWYRQDPGQGLRLIYYSQIVNDFQKGDIAEGYSVSREKKESFPLTVTSAQKNPTAFYLCASSREVLSNQPQHFGDGTRLSIL.

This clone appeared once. This CDR3 reads CASVTRTCNQPQHF. CDR3 DNA sequence: TGCGCCAGCGTAACGAGGACATGCAATCAGCCCCAGCATTTT. The rearrangement joins TRBV5-1 to TRBJ1-5; D possibly corresponds to TRBD1 (5 bases). Germline loops: CDR1 SGHRS, CDR2 YFSETQ. The CDR3 sequence is 14 residues long. V was clipped by 7 bases and J by 2 bases, with 13 bases between them.

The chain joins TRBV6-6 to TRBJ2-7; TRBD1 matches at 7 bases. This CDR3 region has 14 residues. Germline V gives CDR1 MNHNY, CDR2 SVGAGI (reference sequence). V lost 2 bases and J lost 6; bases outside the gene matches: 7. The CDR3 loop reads CASSYPGGSAEQYF. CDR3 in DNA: TGTGCCAGCAGTTACCCAGGGGGAAGTGCCGAGCAGTACTTC.

The CDR3 spells CASSSAGNYGYTF. The CDR3 DNA is TGTGCCAGCAGTTCCGCAGGGAACTATGGCTACACCTTC. This chain connects TRBV28 to TRBJ1-2, with D possibly being TRBD1 (5 bases). The CDR3 covers 13 residues. Trimming stripped 4 bases from V and 2 bases from J, with 8 bases between. Germline-derived CDR1 and CDR2 are MDHEN and SYDVKM.

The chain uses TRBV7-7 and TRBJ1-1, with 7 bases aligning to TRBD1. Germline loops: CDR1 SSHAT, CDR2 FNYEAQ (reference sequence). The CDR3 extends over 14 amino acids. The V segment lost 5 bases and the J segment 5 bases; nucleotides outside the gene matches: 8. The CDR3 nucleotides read TGTGCCAGCAGCCCCGCGGGACAGCTTACTGAAGCTTTCTTT. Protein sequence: CASSPAGQLTEAFF. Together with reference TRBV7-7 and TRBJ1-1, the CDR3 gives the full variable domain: GAGVSQSPRYKVTKRGQDVTLRCDPISSHATLYWYQQALGQGPEFLTYFNYEAQPDKSGLPSDRFSAERPEGSISTLTIQRTEQRDSAMYRCASSPAGQLTEAFFGQGTRLTVV.

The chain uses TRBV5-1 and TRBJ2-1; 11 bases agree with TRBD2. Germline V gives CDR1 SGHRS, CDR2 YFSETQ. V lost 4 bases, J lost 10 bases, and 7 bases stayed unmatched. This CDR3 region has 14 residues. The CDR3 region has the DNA TGCGCCAGCAGCAGCGGGACTAGCGGCGAAGAGCAGTTCTTC. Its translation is CASSSGTSGEEQFF.

The CDR3 DNA sequence: TGTGCCAGCAGCTTATGGACTAGCGGTACCGGGGAGCTGTTTTTT. Translating it yields CASSLWTSGTGELFF. The chain employs TRBV5-8 and TRBJ2-2; 10 bases line up with TRBD2. Germline V CDR1 and CDR2: SGHTS, YDEGEE. J gave up 5 bases and V 2 bases, and 3 bases lay outside the gene matches. This CDR3 is built from 15 residues.

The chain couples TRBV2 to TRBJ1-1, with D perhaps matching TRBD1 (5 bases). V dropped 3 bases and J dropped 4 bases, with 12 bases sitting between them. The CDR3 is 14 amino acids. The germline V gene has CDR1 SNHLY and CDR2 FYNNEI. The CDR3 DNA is TGTGCCAGCAGTGACGCGGGGGAGGGCACTGAAGCTTTCTTT. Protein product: CASSDAGEGTEAFF.

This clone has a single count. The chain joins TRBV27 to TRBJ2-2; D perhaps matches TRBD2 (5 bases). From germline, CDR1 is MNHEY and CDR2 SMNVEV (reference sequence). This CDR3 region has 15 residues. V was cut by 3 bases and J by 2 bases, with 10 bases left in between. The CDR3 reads CASSFLRDNTGELFF. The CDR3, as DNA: TGTGCCAGCAGTTTTTTACGGGATAACACCGGGGAGCTGTTTTTT.

CDR3 amino acids: CASSPGPFGEQYF. CDR3 bases: TGTGCCAGCAGCCCCGGCCCGTTCGGGGAGCAGTACTTC. This chain connects TRBV12-3 or TRBV12-4 to TRBJ2-7; D is uncertain. The V and J ends lost 6 bases and 7 bases respectively, with 16 bases between them. CDR3 length: 13 residues.

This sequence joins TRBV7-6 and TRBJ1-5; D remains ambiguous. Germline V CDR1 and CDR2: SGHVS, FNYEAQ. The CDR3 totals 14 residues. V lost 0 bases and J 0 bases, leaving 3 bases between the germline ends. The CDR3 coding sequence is TGTGCCAGCAGCTTAGCAGGTAGCAATCAGCCCCAGCATTTT. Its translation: CASSLAGSNQPQHF. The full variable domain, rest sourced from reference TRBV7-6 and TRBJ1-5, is GAGVSQSPRYKVTKRGQDVALRCDPISGHVSLYWYRQALGQGPEFLTYFNYEAQQDKSGLPNDRFSAERPEGSISTLTIQRTEQRDSAMYRCASSLAGSNQPQHFGDGTRLSIL.

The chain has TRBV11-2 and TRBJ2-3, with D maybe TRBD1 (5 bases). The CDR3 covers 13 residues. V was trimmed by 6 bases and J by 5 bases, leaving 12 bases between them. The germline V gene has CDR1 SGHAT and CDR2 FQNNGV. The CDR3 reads CASRPQGGDTQYF. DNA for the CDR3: TGTGCCAGCAGACCGCAGGGTGGAGATACGCAGTATTTT.

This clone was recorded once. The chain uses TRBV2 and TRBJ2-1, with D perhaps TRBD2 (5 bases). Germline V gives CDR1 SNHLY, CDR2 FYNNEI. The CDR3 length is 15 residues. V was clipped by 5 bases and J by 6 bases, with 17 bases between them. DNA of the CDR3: TGTGCCAGCAGTCTAGGGCTAGCCAGAGTCAATGAGCAGTTCTTC. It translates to CASSLGLARVNEQFF.

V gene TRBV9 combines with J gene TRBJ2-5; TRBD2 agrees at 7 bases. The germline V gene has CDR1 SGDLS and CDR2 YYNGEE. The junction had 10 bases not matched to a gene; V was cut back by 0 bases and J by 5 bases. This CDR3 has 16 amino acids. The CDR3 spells CASSVESSGKGETQYF. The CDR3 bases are TGTGCCAGCAGCGTAGAGTCTAGCGGCAAGGGGGAGACCCAGTACTTC.

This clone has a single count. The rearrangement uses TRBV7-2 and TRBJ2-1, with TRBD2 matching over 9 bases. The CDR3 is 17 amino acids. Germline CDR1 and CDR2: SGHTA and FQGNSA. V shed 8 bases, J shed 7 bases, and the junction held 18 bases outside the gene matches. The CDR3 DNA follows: TGTGCCAGCGCCCTCGGGGCGGGAGGGCCCTCGAGAAATGAGCAGTTCTTC. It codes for CASALGAGGPSRNEQFF.

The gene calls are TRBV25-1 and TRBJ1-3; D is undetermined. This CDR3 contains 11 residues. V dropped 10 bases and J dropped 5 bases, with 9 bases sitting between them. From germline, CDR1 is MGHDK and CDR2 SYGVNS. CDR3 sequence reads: CANQDRNTIYF. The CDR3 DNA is TGTGCCAATCAAGATCGAAACACCATATATTTT.

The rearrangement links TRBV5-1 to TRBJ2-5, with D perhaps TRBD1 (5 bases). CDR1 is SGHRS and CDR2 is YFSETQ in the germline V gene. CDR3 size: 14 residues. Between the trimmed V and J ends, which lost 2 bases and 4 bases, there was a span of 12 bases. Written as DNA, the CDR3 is TGCGCCAGCAGCTTCCAGGGTGGGTCAGAGACCCAGTACTTC. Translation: CASSFQGGSETQYF.

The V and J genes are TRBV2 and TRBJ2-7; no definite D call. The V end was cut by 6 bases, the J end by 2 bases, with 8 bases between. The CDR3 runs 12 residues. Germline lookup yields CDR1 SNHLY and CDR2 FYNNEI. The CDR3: CASRGGTYEQYF. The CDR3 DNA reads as TGTGCCAGCAGGGGTGGGACCTACGAGCAGTACTTC.

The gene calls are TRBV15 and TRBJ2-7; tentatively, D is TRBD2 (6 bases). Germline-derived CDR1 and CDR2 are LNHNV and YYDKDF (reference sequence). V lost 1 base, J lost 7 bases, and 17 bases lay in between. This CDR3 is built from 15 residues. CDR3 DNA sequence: TGTGCCACCAGCAGAGTAGGTACTTCACGGGAGGAGCAGTACTTC. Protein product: CATSRVGTSREEQYF. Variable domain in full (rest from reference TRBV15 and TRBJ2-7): DAMVIQNPRYQVTQFGKPVTLSCSQTLNHNVMYWYQQKSSQAPKLLFHYYDKDFNNEADTPDNFQSRRPNTSFCFLDIRSPGLGDTAMYLCATSRVGTSREEQYFGPGTRLTVT.

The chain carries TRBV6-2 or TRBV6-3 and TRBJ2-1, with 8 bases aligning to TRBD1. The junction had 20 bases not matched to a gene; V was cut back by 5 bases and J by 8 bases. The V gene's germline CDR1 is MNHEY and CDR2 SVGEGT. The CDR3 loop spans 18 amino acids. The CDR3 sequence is CASSGDRGWYQSAHEQFF. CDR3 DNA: TGTGCCAGCAGTGGAGACAGGGGTTGGTACCAATCGGCCCATGAGCAGTTCTTC.

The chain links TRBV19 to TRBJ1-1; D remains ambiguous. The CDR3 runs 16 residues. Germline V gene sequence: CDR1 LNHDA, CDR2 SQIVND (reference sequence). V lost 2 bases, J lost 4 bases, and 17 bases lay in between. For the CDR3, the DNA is TGTGCCAGTAGTATACGGCGGGCCGGTATGGGCACTGAAGCTTTCTTT. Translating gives CASSIRRAGMGTEAFF.